Here is one T cell receptor (beta chain) with its context. There is no known antigen for this receptor. No much larger clone exists at a distance of one base, and base qualities are not known. Measured from the cysteine to the phenylalanine, the CDR3 is 14 residues long. Only the CDR3 region is kept as DNA, spanning 42 bases read in frame from base 1. CDR1 and CDR2 are read off the germline V gene as SGHRS and YFSETQ. Deletion took 0 bases off V and 2 bases off J, with a span of 8 bases between the germline ends. The cohort was made up of 666 healthy bone marrow donors. All cohort members were sampled while nominally healthy, although unrecorded immune exposures were likely present. The donor tested CMV seronegative and was one of the 352 seronegative cohort members. A peripheral blood sample was collected from each donor, and TCR beta sequencing was performed on peripheral blood mononuclear cells. Genomic DNA was extracted from the blood cell samples with the Qiagen DNeasy Blood Extraction Kit.

The sample belongs to a study of cytomegalovirus exposure and HLA in healthy donors (dated by TCRdb to about 2017). Regarding the research as a whole: According to an earlier analysis of a few hundred of the donors, roughly 180 million T cells yielded roughly 110 million unique TCR beta sequences and approximately 280 Gb of sequence data. Approximately 330 gigabases of sequencing data and 70 million to 95 million unique TCR sequences made up an early release that covered over 550 HLA-typed donors. Among the approximately 430 genotyped donors, around 81% belonged to the genetic ancestry cluster associated with self-reported Caucasian donors. The study aimed to test whether cataloging public T cell receptors could reveal signatures of past pathogen exposure. Using immunosequencing, the study profiled T cell repertoires from about 610 subjects and related those repertoires to cytomegalovirus serostatus. Besides the first cohort of roughly 640 subjects, a separate validation cohort made up of 120 different subjects was used. To predict cytomegalovirus infection status, the study brought together high-throughput TCR immunosequencing, statistical association of individual TCRs with disease status, and machine learning. In a later analysis, previously published TCR beta repertoires from 600 to 850 donors were re-analyzed and high-resolution HLA genotyping was added so that TCR occurrence patterns could be studied. Rather than using new phenotypic data, the later analysis identified candidate immune exposures from TCR beta sequences and from how often those sequences occurred across donors. In an earlier analysis of a few hundred of the donors, high-throughput TCR beta sequencing was used to judge whether each TCR beta V gene segment behaved as functional or pseudogenic. Donor age, sex, ethnicity and CMV serostatus were collected together with the repertoire data. In a later genetic analysis, genome-wide SNP genotypes for about 65% of the 666 donors were used, and that subset was treated as a discovery cohort. All discovery cohort repertoires had been generated on a single sequencing platform. Both class I and class II loci were covered by HLA typing, at four-digit resolution. The number of typed donors differed by locus: roughly 620-640 for A, B, C, DRB1 and DQB1; some 500 for DQA1; 606 for DPA1; and roughly 450 for DPB1. Because of strong linkage in the cohort, roughly five DR-DQ haplotypes were treated as single units for association and clustering. Across approximately 400 genotyped donors of the cohort, an average of approximately 240,000 unique TCR beta nucleotide sequences per donor were sequenced, and 15% to 20% of those sequences were non-productive.

Beyond this particular receptor, the publication reports: In a later analysis, around 15,000 TCR beta sequences were associated with specific HLA alleles at a false discovery rate of 0.05. In a later analysis, the rate of TCR association differed among HLA loci, with DRB1 alleles having the most associated TCRs and HLA-C alleles having the fewest. When HLA alleles, especially DR and DQ, strongly co-occurred, attributing TCR associations to individual alleles was difficult. According to a later genetic analysis, donors in an Asian-associated ancestry cluster had fewer N-insertions in productive TCRs than the approximately 690-donor mean. CMV serostatus was the only immune exposure information available for the cohort. In a later analysis, most CMV-associated TCR beta chains were found to appear HLA-restricted, with HLA associations seemingly driven largely by CMV exposure. A few of the identified cytomegalovirus-associated TCR beta chains were confirmed in vitro to be specific for cytomegalovirus antigens. The study gave a list of 150 to 200 TCR beta chains associated with cytomegalovirus. In a later genetic analysis, a missense DCLRE1C variant was associated with V-gene and J-gene trimming of TCR beta chains, and the association was replicated in an independent cohort. Over 15 rarely observed V segments, including chromosome 9 orphons, were excluded from the earlier analysis of several hundred of the donors because counts were too low. The authors suggested that the approach could potentially be generalized to other disease states and immunological phenotypes. In both the original and validation cohorts, the classifier was reported to diagnose cytomegalovirus status with high specificity and sensitivity. While some public TCRs were present in many individuals, most TCR sequences turned up only very rarely across donors. An earlier analysis of roughly 570 of the donors showed that most TCR beta V segments appeared in productive rearrangements either about 87% or about 30% of the time, which broadly matched IMGT annotations. In a later analysis, several top co-occurrence clusters were reported to appear linked to parvovirus B19, influenza, CMV and Epstein-Barr virus. Roughly uniform sequencing depth across donors was assumed in presence/absence analyses, although this assumption may not hold. Because some donors lacked HLA typing at each locus, the association tests relied only on the typed subset. Correlated functional status among segregating V segments might reflect linkage disequilibrium, but an unknown experimental factor could not be ruled out. The 87-base-pair reads could not distinguish some IMGT-functional V segments, including TRBV6-2 and TRBV6-3, so those segments were excluded. A later analysis found that HLA-associated TCR beta chains were more clonally expanded and had lower generation probabilities than equally common non-associated chains. Only TCR beta chains were sequenced in this cohort, and the absence of alpha or paired-chain data limited detectable features. A further reported finding was that TCR beta sequences accurately predicted the HLA-A and HLA-B alleles for most subjects in the first cohort. A group of highly shared sequence variants was considered likely to be a technical artifact of the sequencing pipeline.

The library was produced with the immunoSEQ multiplex PCR assay. For the multiplex PCR, a mixture combining 60 forward primers for TCR Vbeta segments and 13 reverse primers for TCR Jbeta segments was used. Amplification of the CDR3 region of rearranged TCR beta genes was performed with a multiplex PCR assay on genomic DNA. The amplified TCR beta libraries were sequenced on the Illumina HiSeq System as 87-base-pair reads. Per the original workflow: In a later analysis, tens of millions of unique TCR beta chains were counted across the 500 to 700 repertoires, and approximately 11 million of these chains were shared by at least two donors. Raw reads were error-corrected and collapsed into unique sequences by a nearest-neighbor algorithm in which closely related sequences were merged to remove PCR and sequencing errors. Alignment of CDR3 sequences to IMGT reference sequences was used to assign V, D and J gene segments. Each retained sequence needed at least a six-nucleotide match to both a V gene segment and a J gene segment. Rearrangements were classified as productive when the CDR3 lacked stop codons and remained in frame with V and J, and all other rearrangements were classified as non-productive. CDR3 was defined according to IMGT convention as the region running from the second conserved V-encoded cysteine to the conserved J-encoded phenylalanine. The earlier analysis of some 540 of the donors excluded any sequence lacking an unambiguous match to a single V gene segment. An earlier analysis of 587 of the donors classified V segments as functional when productive rearrangements were above 56.7% and as segregating when the standard deviation between donors was above 5%. To diagnose cytomegalovirus status from the catalog of TCR beta chain sequences, a statistical classification framework was built. In a later analysis, V and J genes were assigned by comparing TCR nucleotide sequences against IMGT/GENE-DB human TR gene sequences. Using the TCRdist pipeline, a later analysis assigned CDR3 sequences along with most-parsimonious VDJ recombination scenarios. In a later analysis, each TCR beta chain was defined by its CDR3 amino acid sequence together with its V-gene family, and reads without a unique V-gene family were excluded. In a later analysis, 450 to 600 highly shared, low-generation-probability nucleotide sequences were removed to address suspected cross-contamination and a sequencing artifact. A later analysis calculated a clonal expansion index for each public chain from normalized within-repertoire ranks of inferred template counts. In a later analysis, generation probabilities were computed with a VDJ recombination model fitted to out-of-frame rearrangements, and the resulting probabilities were checked against IGoR. In a later analysis, TCR-TCR, TCR-HLA and TCR-CMV co-occurrence was scored with hypergeometric tests, and a repertoire-size bias correction was applied to TCR pairs. False discovery rates were estimated in a later analysis by permuting HLA or CMV assignments 20 times. In a later analysis, co-occurring TCRs were grouped with DBSCAN, and TCRdist sequence similarity was added when clustering was performed within HLA-allele-positive subsets. Repertoires with fewer than 30,000 or more than 120,000 public chains were left out of co-occurrence clustering, as were five repertoires with anomalous nucleotide sharing. TCRdb provides this immuneACCESS table in a form limited to in-frame rearrangements. Some clones are lacking; in checked studies, under half of them reflect an unresolved V gene, and why the rest are absent is not known. The V and J calls and clone size were taken over from that table, and D and trimming were inferred from the DNA. For this sample the table gives about 99,000 clones, of which approximately 80% were detected only once. The biggest ten clones account for 3.4% of the sample.

This chain joins TRBV5-1 to TRBJ1-1; the D gene is not confidently resolved. This TCR was recovered from a man aged 35 to 55 in good health and CMV-seronegative. Sequencing was done on a sample of PBMCs. The nucleotide sequence reads as follows: TGCGCCAGCAGCTTGGAATCCTCCAACACTGAAGCTTTCTTT. This translates into CASSLESSNTEAFF.